This entry concerns a single T cell receptor beta chain. One end of the junction does not line up with germline, which may come from a read error. The source of the sample is a study of molecular identifiers for immune sequencing clone quantification. The wider study: The replicates split RNA from around 20,000 or 100,000 naive CD8 cells five ways and sequenced four.

TCRdb reprocessed the PCR reads via MiXCR and lists one record per CDR3 protein. The data show hundreds of thousands of distinct CDR3 sequences, roughly 27% seen once. The germline V gene encodes CDR1 MDHEN and CDR2 SYDVKM. The CDR3 loop spans 15 amino acids. The J gene is TRBJ1-1, the V gene TRBV28; 8 bases are a match to TRBD1. Specimen: naive CD8+ T cells from blood, with Jurkat cell RNA spiked in. Stated subset: FACS-sorted CD8+CD4-CCR7+CD45RA+ naive T cells. The sequence was obtained from a human donor in good health. Some libraries in this study had Jurkat cell RNA spiked in. Here the CDR3 reads CAGSLTTGGYTEAFF. The DNA for the CDR3 is TGTGCCGGCAGTTTAACCACAGGGGGTTACACTGAAGCTTTCTTT.